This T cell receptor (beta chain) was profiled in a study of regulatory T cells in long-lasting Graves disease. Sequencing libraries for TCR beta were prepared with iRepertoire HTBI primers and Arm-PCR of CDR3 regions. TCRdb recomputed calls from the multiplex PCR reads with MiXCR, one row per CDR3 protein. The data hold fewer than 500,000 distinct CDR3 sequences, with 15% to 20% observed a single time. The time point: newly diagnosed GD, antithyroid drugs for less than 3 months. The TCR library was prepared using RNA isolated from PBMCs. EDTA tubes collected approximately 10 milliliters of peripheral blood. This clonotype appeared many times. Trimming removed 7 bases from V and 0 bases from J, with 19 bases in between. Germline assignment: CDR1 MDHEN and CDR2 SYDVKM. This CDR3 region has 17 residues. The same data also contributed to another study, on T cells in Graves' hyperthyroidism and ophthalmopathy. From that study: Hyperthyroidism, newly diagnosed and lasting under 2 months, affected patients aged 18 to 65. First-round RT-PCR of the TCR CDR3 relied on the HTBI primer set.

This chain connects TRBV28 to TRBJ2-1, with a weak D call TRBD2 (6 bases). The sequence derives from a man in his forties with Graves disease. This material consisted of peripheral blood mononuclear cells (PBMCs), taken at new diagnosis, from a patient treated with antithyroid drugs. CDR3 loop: CASIGLSPGSSYNEQFF. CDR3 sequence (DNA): TGTGCCAGCATAGGTCTCTCGCCCGGGAGCTCCTACAATGAGCAGTTCTTC. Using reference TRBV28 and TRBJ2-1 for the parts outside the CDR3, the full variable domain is DVKVTQSSRYLVKRTGEKVFLECVQDMDHENMFWYRQDPGLGLRLIYFSYDVKMKEKGDIPEGYSVSREKKERFSLILESASTNQTSMYLCASIGLSPGSSYNEQFFGPGTRLTVL.